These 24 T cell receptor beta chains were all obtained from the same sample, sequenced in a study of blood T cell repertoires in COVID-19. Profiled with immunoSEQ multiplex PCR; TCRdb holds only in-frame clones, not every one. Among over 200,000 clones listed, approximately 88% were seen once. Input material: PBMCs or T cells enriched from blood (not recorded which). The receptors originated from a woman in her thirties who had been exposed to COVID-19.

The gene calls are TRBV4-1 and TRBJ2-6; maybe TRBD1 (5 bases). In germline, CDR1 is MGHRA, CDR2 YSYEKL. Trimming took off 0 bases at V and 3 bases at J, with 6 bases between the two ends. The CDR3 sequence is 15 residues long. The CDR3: CASSQEGLGANVLTF. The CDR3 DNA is TGCGCCAGCAGCCAAGAGGGGCTTGGGGCCAACGTCCTGACTTTC.

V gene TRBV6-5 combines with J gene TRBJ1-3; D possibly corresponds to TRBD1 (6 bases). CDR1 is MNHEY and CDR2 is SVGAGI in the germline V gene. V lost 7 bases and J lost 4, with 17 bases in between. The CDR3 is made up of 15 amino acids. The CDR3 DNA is TGTGCCAGCAAACTAACAGGCAGGGGCGGAAACACCATATATTTT. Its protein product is CASKLTGRGGNTIYF.

CDR3 in DNA: TGCGCCAGCAGCTACGGGGGAGGGAGCACAGATACGCAGTATTTT. It encodes CASSYGGGSTDTQYF. V is TRBV5-1 and J is TRBJ2-3; 7 bases align to TRBD2. The CDR3 loop spans 15 amino acids. The V segment lost 3 bases and the J segment 0 bases; nucleotides outside the gene matches: 4. The germline V gene has CDR1 SGHRS and CDR2 YFSETQ.

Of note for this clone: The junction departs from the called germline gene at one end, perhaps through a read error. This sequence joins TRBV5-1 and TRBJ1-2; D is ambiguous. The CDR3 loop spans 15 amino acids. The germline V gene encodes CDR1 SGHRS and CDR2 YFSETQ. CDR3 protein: CASSLGPTSHTDAYF. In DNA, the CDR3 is TGCGCCAGCAGCTTGGGCCCCACAAGCCACACAGACGCCTACTTC.

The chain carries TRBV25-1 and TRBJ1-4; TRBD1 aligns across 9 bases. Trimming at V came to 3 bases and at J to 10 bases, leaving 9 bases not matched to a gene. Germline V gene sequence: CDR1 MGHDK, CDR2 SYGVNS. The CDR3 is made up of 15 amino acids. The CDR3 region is CASSDPDRGSGKLFF. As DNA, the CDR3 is TGTGCCAGCAGTGACCCAGACAGGGGGTCGGGAAAACTGTTTTTT. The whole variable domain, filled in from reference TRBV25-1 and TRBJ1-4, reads EADIYQTPRYLVIGTGKKITLECSQTMGHDKMYWYQQDPGMELHLIHYSYGVNSTEKGDLSSESTVSRIRTEHFPLTLESARPSHTSQYLCASSDPDRGSGKLFFGSGTQLSVL.

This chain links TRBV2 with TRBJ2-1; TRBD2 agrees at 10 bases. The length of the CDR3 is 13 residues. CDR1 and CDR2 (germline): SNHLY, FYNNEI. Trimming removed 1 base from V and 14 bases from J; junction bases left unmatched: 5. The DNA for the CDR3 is TGTGCCAGCAGTGAAGACCTAGCGGGAGTTGAGTTCTTC. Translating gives CASSEDLAGVEFF.

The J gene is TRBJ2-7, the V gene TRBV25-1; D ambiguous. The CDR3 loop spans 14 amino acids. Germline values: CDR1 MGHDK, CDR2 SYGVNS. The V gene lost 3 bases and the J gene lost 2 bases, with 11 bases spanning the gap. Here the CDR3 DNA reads TGTGCCAGCAGTGATTGGCGGAAGACCTACGAGCAGTACTTC. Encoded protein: CASSDWRKTYEQYF.

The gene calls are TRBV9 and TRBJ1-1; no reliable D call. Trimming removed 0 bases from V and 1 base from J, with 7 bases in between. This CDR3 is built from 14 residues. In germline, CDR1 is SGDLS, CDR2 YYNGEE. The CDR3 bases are TGTGCCAGCAGCGTAGGCCCAGGGAACACTGAAGCTTTCTTT. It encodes CASSVGPGNTEAFF.

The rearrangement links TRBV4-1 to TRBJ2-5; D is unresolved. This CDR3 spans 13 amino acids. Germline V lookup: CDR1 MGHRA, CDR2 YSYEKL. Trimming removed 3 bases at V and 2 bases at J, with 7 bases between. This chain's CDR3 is CASSHVRQETQYF. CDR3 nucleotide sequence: TGCGCCAGCAGCCACGTCAGACAAGAGACCCAGTACTTC.

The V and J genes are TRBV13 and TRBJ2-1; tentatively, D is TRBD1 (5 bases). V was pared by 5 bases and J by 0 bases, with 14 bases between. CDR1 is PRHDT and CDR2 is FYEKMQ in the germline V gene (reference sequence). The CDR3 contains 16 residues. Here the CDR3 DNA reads TGTGCCAGCAGCGGTTTTGGGGCCAGCTCCTACAATGAGCAGTTCTTC. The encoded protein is CASSGFGASSYNEQFF.

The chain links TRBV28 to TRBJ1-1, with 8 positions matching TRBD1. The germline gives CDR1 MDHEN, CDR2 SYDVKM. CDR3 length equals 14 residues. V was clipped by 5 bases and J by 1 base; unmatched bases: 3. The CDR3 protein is CASSTTGGNTEAFF. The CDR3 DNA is TGTGCCAGCAGTACAACAGGGGGGAACACTGAAGCTTTCTTT.

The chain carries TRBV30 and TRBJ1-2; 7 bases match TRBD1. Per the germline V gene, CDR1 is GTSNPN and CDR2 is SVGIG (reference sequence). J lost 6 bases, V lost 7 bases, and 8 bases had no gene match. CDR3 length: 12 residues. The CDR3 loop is CAFYRGVDGYTF. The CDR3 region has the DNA TGTGCCTTCTACAGGGGAGTCGATGGCTACACCTTC. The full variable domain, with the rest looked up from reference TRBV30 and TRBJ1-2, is SQTIHQWPATLVQPVGSPLSLECTVEGTSNPNLYWYRQAAGRGLQLLFYSVGIGQISSEVPQNLSASRPQDRQFILSSKKLLLSDSGFYLCAFYRGVDGYTFGSGTRLTVV.

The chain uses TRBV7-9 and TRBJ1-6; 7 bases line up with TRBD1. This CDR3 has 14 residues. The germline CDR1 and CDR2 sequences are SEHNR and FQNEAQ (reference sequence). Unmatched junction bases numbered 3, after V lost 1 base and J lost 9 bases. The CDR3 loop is CASSLVGQISPLHF. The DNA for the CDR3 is TGTGCCAGCAGCTTAGTGGGACAGATTTCACCCCTCCACTTT. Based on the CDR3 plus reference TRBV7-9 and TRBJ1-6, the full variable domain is DTGVSQNPRHKITKRGQNVTFRCDPISEHNRLYWYRQTLGQGPEFLTYFQNEAQLEKSRLLSDRFSAERPKGSFSTLEIQRTEQGDSAMYLCASSLVGQISPLHFGNGTRLTVT.

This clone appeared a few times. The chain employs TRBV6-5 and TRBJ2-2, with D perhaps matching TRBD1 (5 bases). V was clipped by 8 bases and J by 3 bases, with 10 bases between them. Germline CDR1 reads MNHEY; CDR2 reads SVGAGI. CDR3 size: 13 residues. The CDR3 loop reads CASLGQDTGELFF. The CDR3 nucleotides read TGTGCCAGCCTAGGACAAGACACCGGGGAGCTGTTTTTT.

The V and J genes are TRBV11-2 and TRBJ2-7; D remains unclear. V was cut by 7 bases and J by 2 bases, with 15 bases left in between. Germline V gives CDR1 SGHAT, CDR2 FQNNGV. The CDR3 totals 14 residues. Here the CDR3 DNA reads TGTGCCAGCACCCTGATACAGAGTACCTACGAGCAGTACTTC. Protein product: CASTLIQSTYEQYF.

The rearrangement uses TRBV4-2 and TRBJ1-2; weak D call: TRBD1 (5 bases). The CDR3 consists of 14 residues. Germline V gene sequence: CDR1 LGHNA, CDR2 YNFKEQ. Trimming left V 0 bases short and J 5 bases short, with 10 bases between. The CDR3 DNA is TGTGCCAGCAGCCAAGATCTAGGGGAATATGGCTACACCTTC. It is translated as CASSQDLGEYGYTF.

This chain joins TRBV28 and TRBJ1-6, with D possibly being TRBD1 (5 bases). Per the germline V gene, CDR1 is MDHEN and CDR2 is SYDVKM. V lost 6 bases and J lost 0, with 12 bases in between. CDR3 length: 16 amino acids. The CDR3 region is CASRNRFSSYNSPLHF. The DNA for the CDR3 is TGTGCCAGCAGAAACAGGTTCAGCTCCTATAATTCACCCCTCCACTTT.

CDR3 sequence: CASSLRGNSNQPQHF. In DNA, the CDR3 is TGTGCCAGCAGTTTGAGGGGGAATAGCAATCAGCCCCAGCATTTT. The chain has TRBV28 and TRBJ1-5; TRBD1 is a possible D gene (6 bases). CDR1 and CDR2 (germline): MDHEN, SYDVKM. V lost 3 bases, J lost 0 bases, and 9 bases lay in between. The CDR3 sequence is 15 residues long.

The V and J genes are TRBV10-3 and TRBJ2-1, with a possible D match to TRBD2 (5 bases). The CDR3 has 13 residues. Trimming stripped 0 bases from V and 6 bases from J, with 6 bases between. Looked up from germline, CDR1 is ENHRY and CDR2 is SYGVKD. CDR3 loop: CAISESGSNEQFF. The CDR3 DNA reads TGTGCCATCAGTGAGTCAGGGAGCAATGAGCAGTTCTTC.

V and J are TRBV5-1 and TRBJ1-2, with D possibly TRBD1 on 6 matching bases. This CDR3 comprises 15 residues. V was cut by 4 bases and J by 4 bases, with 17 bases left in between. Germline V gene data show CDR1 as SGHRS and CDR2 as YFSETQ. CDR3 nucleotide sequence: TGCGCCAGCAGCATCCGGACAGATGACGGCTATGGCTACACCTTC. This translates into CASSIRTDDGYGYTF.

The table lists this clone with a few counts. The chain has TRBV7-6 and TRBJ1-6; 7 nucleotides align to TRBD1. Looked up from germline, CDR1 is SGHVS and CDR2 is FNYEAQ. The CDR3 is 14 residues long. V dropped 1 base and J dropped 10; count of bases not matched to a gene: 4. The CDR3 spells CASSLGQGESPLHF. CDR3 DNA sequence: TGTGCCAGCAGCTTAGGGCAGGGGGAATCACCCCTCCACTTT. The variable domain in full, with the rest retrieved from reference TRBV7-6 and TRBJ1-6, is GAGVSQSPRYKVTKRGQDVALRCDPISGHVSLYWYRQALGQGPEFLTYFNYEAQQDKSGLPNDRFSAERPEGSISTLTIQRTEQRDSAMYRCASSLGQGESPLHFGNGTRLTVT.

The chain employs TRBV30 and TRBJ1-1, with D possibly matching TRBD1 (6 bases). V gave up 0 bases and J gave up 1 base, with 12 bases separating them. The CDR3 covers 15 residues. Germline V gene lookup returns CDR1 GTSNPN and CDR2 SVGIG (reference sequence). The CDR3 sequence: CAWSVGGAGNTEAFF. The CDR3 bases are TGTGCCTGGAGTGTAGGGGGGGCTGGGAACACTGAAGCTTTCTTT.

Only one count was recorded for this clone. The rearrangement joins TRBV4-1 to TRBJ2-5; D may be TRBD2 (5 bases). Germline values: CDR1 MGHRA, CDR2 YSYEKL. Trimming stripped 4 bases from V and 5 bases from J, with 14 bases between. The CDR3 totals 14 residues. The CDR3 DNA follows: TGCGCCAGCAGCCCCGAAGGTTGGAGGGAGACCCAGTACTTC. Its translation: CASSPEGWRETQYF.

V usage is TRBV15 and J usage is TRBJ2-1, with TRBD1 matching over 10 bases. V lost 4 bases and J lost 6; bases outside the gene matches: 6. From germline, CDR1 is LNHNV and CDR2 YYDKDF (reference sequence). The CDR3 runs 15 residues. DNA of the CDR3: TGTGCCACCAGCAAGACAGGGGGCGCCTTCAATGAGCAGTTCTTC. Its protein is CATSKTGGAFNEQFF. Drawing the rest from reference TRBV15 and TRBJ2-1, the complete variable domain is DAMVIQNPRYQVTQFGKPVTLSCSQTLNHNVMYWYQQKSSQAPKLLFHYYDKDFNNEADTPDNFQSRRPNTSFCFLDIRSPGLGDTAMYLCATSKTGGAFNEQFFGPGTRLTVL.